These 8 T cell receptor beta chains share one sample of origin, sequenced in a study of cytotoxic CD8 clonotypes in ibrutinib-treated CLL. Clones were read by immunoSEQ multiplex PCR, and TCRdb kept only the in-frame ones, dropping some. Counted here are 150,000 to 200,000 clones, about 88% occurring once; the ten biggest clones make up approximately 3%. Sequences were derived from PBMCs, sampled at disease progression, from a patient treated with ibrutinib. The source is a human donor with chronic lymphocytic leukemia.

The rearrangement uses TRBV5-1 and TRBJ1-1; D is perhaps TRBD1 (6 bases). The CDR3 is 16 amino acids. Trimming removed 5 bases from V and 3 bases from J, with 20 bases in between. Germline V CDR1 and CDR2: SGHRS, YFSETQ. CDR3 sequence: CASSFSPQGMHTEAFF. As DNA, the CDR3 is TGCGCCAGCAGTTTTTCGCCCCAGGGGATGCACACTGAAGCTTTCTTT.

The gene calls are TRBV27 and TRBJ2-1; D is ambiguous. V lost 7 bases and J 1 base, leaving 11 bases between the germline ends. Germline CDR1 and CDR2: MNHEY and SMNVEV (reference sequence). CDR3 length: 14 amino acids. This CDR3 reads CASTRGLSYNEQFF. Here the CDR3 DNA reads TGTGCCAGCACCCGCGGCCTATCCTACAATGAGCAGTTCTTC.

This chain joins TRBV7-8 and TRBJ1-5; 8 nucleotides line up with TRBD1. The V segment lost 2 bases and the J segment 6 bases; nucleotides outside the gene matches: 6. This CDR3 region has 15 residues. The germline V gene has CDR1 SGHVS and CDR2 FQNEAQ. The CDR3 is CASSLTQGASQPQHF. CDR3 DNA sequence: TGTGCCAGCAGCTTAACTCAGGGGGCAAGTCAGCCCCAGCATTTT.

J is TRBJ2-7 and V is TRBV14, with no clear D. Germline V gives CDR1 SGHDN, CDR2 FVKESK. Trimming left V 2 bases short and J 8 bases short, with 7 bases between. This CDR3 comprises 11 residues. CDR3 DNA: TGTGCCAGCAGCCAACTGAGTAAGCAGTACTTC. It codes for CASSQLSKQYF.

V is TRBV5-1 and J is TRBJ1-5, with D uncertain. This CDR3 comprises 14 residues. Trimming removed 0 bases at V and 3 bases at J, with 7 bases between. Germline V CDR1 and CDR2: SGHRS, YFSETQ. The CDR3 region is CASSLEGFNQPQHF. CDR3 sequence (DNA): TGCGCCAGCAGCTTGGAAGGGTTCAATCAGCCCCAGCATTTT.

The CDR3 coding sequence is TGTGCCAGTAGTACGTACGGACTAGCGGGGTTAGCAGATACGCAGTATTTT. Protein sequence: CASSTYGLAGLADTQYF. This sequence joins TRBV19 and TRBJ2-3; 12 bases line up with TRBD2. Germline V CDR1 and CDR2: LNHDA, SQIVND (reference sequence). V gave up 4 bases and J gave up 4 bases; unmatched junction bases: 9. The CDR3 covers 17 residues. Drawing the rest from reference TRBV19 and TRBJ2-3, the complete variable domain is DGGITQSPKYLFRKEGQNVTLSCEQNLNHDAMYWYRQDPGQGLRLIYYSQIVNDFQKGDIAEGYSVSREKKESFPLTVTSAQKNPTAFYLCASSTYGLAGLADTQYFGPGTRLTVL.

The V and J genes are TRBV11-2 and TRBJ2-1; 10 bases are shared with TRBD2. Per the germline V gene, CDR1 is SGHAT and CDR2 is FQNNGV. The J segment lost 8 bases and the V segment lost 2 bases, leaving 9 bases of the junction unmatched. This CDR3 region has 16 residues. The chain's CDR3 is CASSLNLAGAGHEQFF. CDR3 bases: TGTGCCAGCAGCTTAAACCTAGCGGGAGCGGGGCATGAGCAGTTCTTC.

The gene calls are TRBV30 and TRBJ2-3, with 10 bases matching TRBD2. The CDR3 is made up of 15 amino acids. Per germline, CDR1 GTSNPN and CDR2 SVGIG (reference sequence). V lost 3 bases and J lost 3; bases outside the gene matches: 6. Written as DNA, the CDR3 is TGTGCCTGGAGGAAGGGGACTAGCGTTACAGATACGCAGTATTTT. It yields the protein CAWRKGTSVTDTQYF.